Shown below are 18 T cell receptor beta chains from a single sample sequenced in a study of T-cell reconstitution after alpha-beta-depleted transplantation in children. The authors prepared the TCRbeta library with unique molecular identifiers. TCRdb ran MiXCR on the PCR reads and lists one entry per CDR3 protein. Of 600,000 to 800,000 distinct CDR3 sequences listed, under 15% were seen once; the top ten hold around 0.76%. The sequenced sample was PBMCs, obtained before TCRalphabeta/CD19-depleted stem cell transplant. The receptors were sampled from a girl under 10 years old with congenital amegakaryocytic thrombocytopenia, due to receive a stem cell transplant.

This clonotype was seen many times. The J gene is TRBJ1-5, the V gene TRBV6-5; perhaps TRBD1 as D (6 bases). CDR3 size: 15 residues. Germline V gives CDR1 MNHEY, CDR2 SVGAGI. Trimming took off 2 bases at V and 7 bases at J, with 15 bases between the two ends. The CDR3 DNA reads as TGTGCCAGCAGTTACGAGTTGGCAGGGGCCCAGCCCCAGCATTTT. Protein sequence: CASSYELAGAQPQHF.

There are many counts of this clonotype. The chain carries TRBV7-9 and TRBJ2-1, with D perhaps matching TRBD1 (6 bases). Looked up from germline, CDR1 is SEHNR and CDR2 is FQNEAQ (reference sequence). This CDR3 is 14 amino acids long. V gave up 6 bases and J gave up 5 bases, with 14 bases separating them. For the CDR3, the DNA is TGTGCCAGCAGTTTAAGTGGACAGCACAATGAGCAGTTCTTC. This sequence encodes CASSLSGQHNEQFF.

This clonotype appeared many times. The V gene is TRBV20-1, the J gene TRBJ2-3, with 7 nucleotides matching TRBD2. Losses at the gene ends were 3 bases for V and 1 base for J; bases not matched to a gene: 4. The germline gives CDR1 DFQATT, CDR2 SNEGSKA (reference sequence). CDR3 size: 14 residues. Here the CDR3 reads CSASSREGTDTQYF. The DNA of the CDR3 is TGCAGTGCTAGTAGTCGGGAGGGCACAGATACGCAGTATTTT.

On this clonotype itself: A single base separates this from a much larger clone, so it may be a read error. The chain combines TRBV6-5 with TRBJ1-4; D is ambiguous. The CDR3 extends over 15 amino acids. In germline, CDR1 is MNHEY, CDR2 SVGAGI. The CDR3 loop is CASTYSRRNREELFF. CDR3 DNA sequence: TGTGCCAGCACTTACTCGAGGCGGAATAGGGAGGAACTGTTTTTT.

This sequence joins TRBV20-1 and TRBJ2-7; 10 nucleotides align to TRBD2. Germline V gene sequence: CDR1 DFQATT, CDR2 SNEGSKA (reference sequence). This CDR3 is 15 amino acids long. Trimming removed 0 bases from V and 4 bases from J; junction bases left unmatched: 6. DNA of the CDR3: TGCAGTGCTAGAGATGGGGGACTAGCGTCTTACGAGCAGTACTTC. Its translation: CSARDGGLASYEQYF.

This chain links TRBV5-5 with TRBJ2-3, with D unresolved. This CDR3 spans 15 amino acids. V lost 0 bases and J lost 6, with 14 bases in between. The germline gives CDR1 SGHKS, CDR2 YYEKEE (reference sequence). The DNA for the CDR3 is TGTGCCAGCAGCTTGGGGTGTTACCCTGGGGATACGCAGTATTTT. It is translated as CASSLGCYPGDTQYF.

This clonotype was recorded a few times. The chain joins TRBV7-3 to TRBJ2-1, with 10 bases identical to TRBD2. Germline trimming cut 1 base from V and 0 bases from J; bases unmatched to any gene: 15. Germline V gives CDR1 SGHTA, CDR2 FQGTGA. The CDR3 loop spans 21 amino acids. The CDR3 sequence: CASSLNQPTSGYWSSYNEQFF. The DNA for the CDR3 is TGTGCCAGCAGCTTAAACCAGCCGACTAGCGGGTACTGGAGCTCCTACAATGAGCAGTTCTTC.

This clonotype was seen ten or more times. V is TRBV6-6 and J is TRBJ1-3; D is undetermined. Trimming left V 4 bases short and J 4 bases short, with 5 bases between. Germline CDR1 is MNHNY and CDR2 is SVGAGI (reference sequence). The CDR3 consists of 12 residues. This chain's CDR3 is CASSSRGNTIYF. CDR3 sequence (DNA): TGTGCCAGCAGTTCCAGAGGAAACACCATATATTTT.

This clonotype occurred many times. Germline is not matched at one junction end, which may reflect a read error. This chain joins TRBV20-1 and TRBJ2-5; a weak D match, TRBD2 (5 bases). In germline, CDR1 is DFQATT, CDR2 SNEGSKA (reference sequence). The CDR3 totals 14 residues. In DNA form, the CDR3 reads TGCAGTGCCAGAGCCGGGTCGAGAGGGGAGACCCAGTACTTC. Its protein product is CSARAGSRGETQYF.

This clonotype has only a few counts. This chain joins TRBV20-1 and TRBJ1-2, with D tentatively TRBD1 (5 bases). The V gene lost 3 bases and the J gene lost 5 bases, with 22 bases spanning the gap. The germline gives CDR1 DFQATT, CDR2 SNEGSKA (reference sequence). The CDR3 sequence is 16 residues long. CDR3 nucleotides: TGCAGTGCTAGGGCCCTCGGGGGGGGACGAGAGTATGGCTACACCTTC. This codes for CSARALGGGREYGYTF.

This clonotype was counted a single time. The gene calls are TRBV15 and TRBJ2-7, with 8 bases fitting TRBD1. Looked up from germline, CDR1 is LNHNV and CDR2 is YYDKDF (reference sequence). Trimming took 0 bases from V and 0 from J; bases not matched to a gene: 10. The CDR3 is 18 amino acids. CDR3 nucleotide sequence: TGTGCCACCAGCAGAGACCGCAAAACAGGGGGTAGCTCCTACGAGCAGTACTTC. Translating gives CATSRDRKTGGSSYEQYF. The full variable domain, its missing parts supplied by reference TRBV15 and TRBJ2-7, is DAMVIQNPRYQVTQFGKPVTLSCSQTLNHNVMYWYQQKSSQAPKLLFHYYDKDFNNEADTPDNFQSRRPNTSFCFLDIRSPGLGDTAMYLCATSRDRKTGGSSYEQYFGPGTRLTVT.

The table lists this clonotype with many counts. This chain connects TRBV5-1 to TRBJ1-1, with D hard to call. The CDR3 spans 14 residues. V was clipped by 3 bases and J by 1 base, with 10 bases between them. The germline gives CDR1 SGHRS, CDR2 YFSETQ. The DNA of the CDR3 is TGCGCCAGCAGCTCCCGGACGGGGAACACTGAAGCTTTCTTT. This encodes CASSSRTGNTEAFF. Full variable domain (outside the CDR3, taken from reference TRBV5-1 and TRBJ1-1): KAGVTQTPRYLIKTRGQQVTLSCSPISGHRSVSWYQQTPGQGLQFLFEYFSETQRNKGNFPGRFSGRQFSNSRSEMNVSTLELGDSALYLCASSSRTGNTEAFFGQGTRLTVV.

The rearrangement uses TRBV29-1 and TRBJ2-1; D might be TRBD2 (7 bases). Germline V CDR1 and CDR2: SQVTM, ANQGSEA. The germline V and J ends were trimmed by 4 bases and 8 bases, with 18 bases remaining between them. The CDR3 spans 14 residues. The CDR3 protein is CSVVGGGVSDEQFF. The CDR3 DNA reads as TGCAGCGTTGTAGGGGGGGGGGTTAGCGATGAGCAGTTCTTC.

The V and J genes are TRBV6-1 and TRBJ1-1, with D maybe TRBD1 (5 bases). The CDR3 is 15 amino acids. The germline V gene encodes CDR1 MNHNS and CDR2 SASEGT. The V and J ends lost 6 bases and 1 base respectively, with 15 bases between them. This chain's CDR3 is CASSPYRSPNTEAFF. DNA for the CDR3: TGTGCCAGCAGCCCTTACAGGTCCCCGAACACTGAAGCTTTCTTT.

The V gene is TRBV4-1, the J gene TRBJ2-7, with 9 bases identical to TRBD2. CDR1 is MGHRA, CDR2 YSYEKL, per germline. The CDR3 totals 16 residues. V trimming: 5 bases; J trimming: 2 bases; junction bases outside the gene matches: 10. The DNA for the CDR3 is TGCGCCAGCAGCTTACGTGCTAGCGGGAACCCCTACGAGCAGTACTTC. Translation: CASSLRASGNPYEQYF.

In this sample, this clonotype turned up many times. The chain combines TRBV5-1 with TRBJ2-7; TRBD2 matches 12 bases. The junction had 4 bases not matched to a gene; V was cut back by 5 bases and J by 1 base. Germline CDR1 is SGHRS and CDR2 is YFSETQ. This CDR3 comprises 15 residues. The CDR3 reads CASRTGLAGSYEQYF. In DNA, the CDR3 is TGCGCCAGCAGAACAGGACTAGCGGGATCCTACGAGCAGTACTTC.

This clonotype came up many times. This chain links TRBV4-1 with TRBJ2-5; no clear D gene. CDR3 size: 16 residues. The germline gives CDR1 MGHRA, CDR2 YSYEKL. V was clipped by 8 bases and J by 1 base, with 20 bases between them. CDR3 sequence: CASRRSGFRSQETQYF. In DNA form, the CDR3 reads TGCGCCAGCCGTCGTTCAGGATTTCGGTCCCAAGAGACCCAGTACTTC.

This clonotype was found many times. J is TRBJ2-3 and V is TRBV5-1; 8 nucleotides line up with TRBD1. V was clipped by 1 base and J by 3 bases; unmatched bases: 7. The CDR3 is 16 residues long. Per germline, CDR1 SGHRS and CDR2 YFSETQ. The CDR3 sequence is CASSLTGGGWTDTQYF. The CDR3 DNA is TGCGCCAGCAGCTTGACAGGGGGTGGATGGACAGATACGCAGTATTTT.